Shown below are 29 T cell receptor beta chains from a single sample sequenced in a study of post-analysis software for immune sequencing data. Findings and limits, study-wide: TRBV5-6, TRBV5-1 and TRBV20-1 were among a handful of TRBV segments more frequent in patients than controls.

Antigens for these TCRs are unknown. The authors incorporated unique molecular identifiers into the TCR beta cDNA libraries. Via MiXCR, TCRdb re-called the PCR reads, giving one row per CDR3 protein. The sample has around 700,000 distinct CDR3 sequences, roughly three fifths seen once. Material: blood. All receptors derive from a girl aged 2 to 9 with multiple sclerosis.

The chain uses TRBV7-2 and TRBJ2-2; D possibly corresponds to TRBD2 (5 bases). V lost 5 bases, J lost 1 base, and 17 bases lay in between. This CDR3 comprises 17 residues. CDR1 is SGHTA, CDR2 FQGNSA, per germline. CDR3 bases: TGTGCCAGCAGCCCGCTACTAGGCCAATTGAACACCGGGGAGCTGTTTTTT. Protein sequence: CASSPLLGQLNTGELFF.

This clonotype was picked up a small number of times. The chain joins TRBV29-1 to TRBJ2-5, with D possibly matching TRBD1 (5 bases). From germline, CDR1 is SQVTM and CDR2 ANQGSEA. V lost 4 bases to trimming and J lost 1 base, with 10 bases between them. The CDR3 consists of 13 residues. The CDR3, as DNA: TGCAGCGTTGGGGCAGGGCGCCAAGAGACCCAGTACTTC. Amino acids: CSVGAGRQETQYF.

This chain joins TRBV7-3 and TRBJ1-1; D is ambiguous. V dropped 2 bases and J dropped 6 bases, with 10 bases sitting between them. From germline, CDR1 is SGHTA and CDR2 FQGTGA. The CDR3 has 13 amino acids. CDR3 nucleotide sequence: TGTGCCAGCAGCTTAGACCCCGACGCTGAAGCTTTCTTT. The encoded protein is CASSLDPDAEAFF.

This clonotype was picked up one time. The CDR3: CASSHLPNEQFF. CDR3 bases: TGTGCCAGCAGCCATCTGCCCAATGAGCAGTTCTTC. The V call is TRBV3-1, the J call TRBJ2-1; D is undetermined. The V end was cut by 3 bases, the J end by 6 bases, with 6 bases between. The CDR3 consists of 12 residues. Germline V CDR1 and CDR2: LGHDT, YNNKEL (reference sequence).

The CDR3 sequence: CASSSRTSGPTYNEQFF. The CDR3, as DNA: TGTGCCAGCAGCTCTAGGACTAGCGGGCCGACCTACAATGAGCAGTTCTTC. The genes are TRBV7-9 and TRBJ2-1; 11 bases line up with TRBD2. The germline V gene has CDR1 SEHNR and CDR2 FQNEAQ (reference sequence). With 4 bases clipped from V and 2 bases from J, the junction kept 7 bases outside the gene matches. The CDR3 has 17 residues. Together with reference TRBV7-9 and TRBJ2-1, the CDR3 gives the full variable domain: DTGVSQNPRHKITKRGQNVTFRCDPISEHNRLYWYRQTLGQGPEFLTYFQNEAQLEKSRLLSDRFSAERPKGSFSTLEIQRTEQGDSAMYLCASSSRTSGPTYNEQFFGPGTRLTVL.

The CDR3 sequence is CASSPGPIYGYTF. The CDR3 coding sequence is TGTGCCAGCAGTCCGGGACCCATCTATGGCTACACCTTC. The V call is TRBV2, the J call TRBJ1-2, with D perhaps matching TRBD1 (5 bases). Trimming took 5 bases from V and 4 from J, leaving 11 bases between them. Germline values: CDR1 SNHLY, CDR2 FYNNEI. The CDR3 is made up of 13 amino acids.

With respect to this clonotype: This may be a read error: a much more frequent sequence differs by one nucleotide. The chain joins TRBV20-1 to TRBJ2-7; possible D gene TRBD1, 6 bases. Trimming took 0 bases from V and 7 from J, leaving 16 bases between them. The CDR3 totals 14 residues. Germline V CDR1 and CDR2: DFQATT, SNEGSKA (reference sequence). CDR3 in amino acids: CSARDPRGSNEQYF. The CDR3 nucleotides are TGCAGTGCTAGAGATCCCAGGGGAAGCAATGAGCAGTACTTC.

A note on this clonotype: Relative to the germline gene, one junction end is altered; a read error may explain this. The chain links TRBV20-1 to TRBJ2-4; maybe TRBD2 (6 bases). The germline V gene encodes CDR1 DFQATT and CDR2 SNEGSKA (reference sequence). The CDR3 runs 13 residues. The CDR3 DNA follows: TGCAGTGCTGGGGAGGTAGCCAAAAACATTCAGGACTTC. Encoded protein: CSAGEVAKNIQDF.

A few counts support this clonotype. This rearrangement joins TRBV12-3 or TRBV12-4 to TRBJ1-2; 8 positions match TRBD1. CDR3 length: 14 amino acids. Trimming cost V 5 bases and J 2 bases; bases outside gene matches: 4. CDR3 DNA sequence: TGTGCCAGCAGTCGGGCAGGGGGCAACTATGGCTACACCTTC. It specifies CASSRAGGNYGYTF.

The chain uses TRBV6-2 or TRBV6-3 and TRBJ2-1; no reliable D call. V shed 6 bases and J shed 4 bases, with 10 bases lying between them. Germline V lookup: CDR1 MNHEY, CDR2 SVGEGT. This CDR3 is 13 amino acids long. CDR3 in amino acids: CASSQSLYNEQFF. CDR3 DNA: TGTGCCAGCAGCCAATCCTTATACAATGAGCAGTTCTTC.

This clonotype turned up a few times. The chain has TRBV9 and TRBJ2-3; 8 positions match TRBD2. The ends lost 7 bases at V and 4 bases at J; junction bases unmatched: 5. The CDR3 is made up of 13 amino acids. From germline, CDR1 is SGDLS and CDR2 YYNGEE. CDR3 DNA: TGTGCCAGCTCGGGACTAGAGCCAGATACGCAGTATTTT. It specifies CASSGLEPDTQYF.

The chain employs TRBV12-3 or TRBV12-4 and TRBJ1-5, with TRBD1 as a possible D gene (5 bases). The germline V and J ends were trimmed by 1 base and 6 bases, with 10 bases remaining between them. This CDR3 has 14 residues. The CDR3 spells CASSLGGGSQPQHF. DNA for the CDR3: TGTGCCAGCAGTTTAGGGGGGGGTTCTCAGCCCCAGCATTTT.

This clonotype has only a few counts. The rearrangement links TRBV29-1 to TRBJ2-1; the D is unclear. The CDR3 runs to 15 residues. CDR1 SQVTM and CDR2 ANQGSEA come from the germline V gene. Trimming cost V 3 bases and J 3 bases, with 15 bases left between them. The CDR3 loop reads CSVEGAPRNYNEQFF. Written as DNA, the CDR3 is TGCAGCGTTGAGGGCGCCCCACGTAACTACAATGAGCAGTTCTTC.

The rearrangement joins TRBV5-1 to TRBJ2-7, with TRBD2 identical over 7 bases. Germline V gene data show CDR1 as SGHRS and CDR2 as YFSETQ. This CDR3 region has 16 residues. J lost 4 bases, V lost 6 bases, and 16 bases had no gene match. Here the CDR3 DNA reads TGCGCCAGCAAATTAATTATAGGAGGCGGGAGTTACGAGCAGTACTTC. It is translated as CASKLIIGGGSYEQYF.

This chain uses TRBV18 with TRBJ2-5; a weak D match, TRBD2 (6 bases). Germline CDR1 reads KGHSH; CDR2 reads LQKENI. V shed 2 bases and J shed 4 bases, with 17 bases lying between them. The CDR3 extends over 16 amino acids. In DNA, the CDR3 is TGTGCCAGCTCACCATCGCGACTAGAAACACTAGAGACCCAGTACTTC. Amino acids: CASSPSRLETLETQYF.

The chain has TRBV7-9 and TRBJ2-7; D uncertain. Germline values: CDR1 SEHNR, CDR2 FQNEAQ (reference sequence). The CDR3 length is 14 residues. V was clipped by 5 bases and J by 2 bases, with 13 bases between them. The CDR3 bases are TGTGCCAGCAGCCGGTGGGCACCTACCTACGAGCAGTACTTC. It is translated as CASSRWAPTYEQYF.

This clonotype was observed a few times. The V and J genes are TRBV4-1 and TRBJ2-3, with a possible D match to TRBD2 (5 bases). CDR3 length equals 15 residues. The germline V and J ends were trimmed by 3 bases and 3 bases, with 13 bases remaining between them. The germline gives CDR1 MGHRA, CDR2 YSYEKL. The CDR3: CASSQGDYPTDTQYF. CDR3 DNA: TGCGCCAGCAGCCAGGGAGACTACCCAACAGATACGCAGTATTTT.

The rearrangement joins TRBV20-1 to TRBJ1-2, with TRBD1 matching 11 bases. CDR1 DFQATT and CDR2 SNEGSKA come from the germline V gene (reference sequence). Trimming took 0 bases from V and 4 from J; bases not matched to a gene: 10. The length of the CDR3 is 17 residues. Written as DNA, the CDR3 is TGCAGTGCTAGAGATCAAGGACAGGGGGCGACCCCCTATGGCTACACCTTC. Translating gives CSARDQGQGATPYGYTF.

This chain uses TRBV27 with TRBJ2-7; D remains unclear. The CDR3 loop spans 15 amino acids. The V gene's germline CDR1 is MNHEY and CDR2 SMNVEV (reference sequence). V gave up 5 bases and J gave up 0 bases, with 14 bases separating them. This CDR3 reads CASSPLDGSSYEQYF. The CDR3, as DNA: TGTGCCAGCAGTCCACTGGACGGAAGCTCCTACGAGCAGTACTTC.

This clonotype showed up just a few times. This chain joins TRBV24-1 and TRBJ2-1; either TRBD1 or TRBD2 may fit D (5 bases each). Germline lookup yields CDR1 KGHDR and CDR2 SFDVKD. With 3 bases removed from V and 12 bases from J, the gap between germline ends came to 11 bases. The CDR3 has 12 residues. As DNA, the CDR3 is TGTGCCACCAGTGATGCCCCGGGGACGCAGTTCTTC. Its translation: CATSDAPGTQFF.

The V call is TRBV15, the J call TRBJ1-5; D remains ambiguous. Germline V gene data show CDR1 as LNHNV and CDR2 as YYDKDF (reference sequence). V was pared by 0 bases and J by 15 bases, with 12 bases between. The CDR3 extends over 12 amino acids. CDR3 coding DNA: TGTGCCACCAGCAGAGATCGGGCCAAACGGCATTTT. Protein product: CATSRDRAKRHF.

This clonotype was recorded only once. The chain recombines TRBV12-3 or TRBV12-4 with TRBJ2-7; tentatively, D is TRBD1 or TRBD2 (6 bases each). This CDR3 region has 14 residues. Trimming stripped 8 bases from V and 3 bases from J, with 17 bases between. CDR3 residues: CASREQGGLYEQYF. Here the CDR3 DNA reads TGTGCCAGCCGGGAACAGGGAGGCCTCTACGAGCAGTACTTC.

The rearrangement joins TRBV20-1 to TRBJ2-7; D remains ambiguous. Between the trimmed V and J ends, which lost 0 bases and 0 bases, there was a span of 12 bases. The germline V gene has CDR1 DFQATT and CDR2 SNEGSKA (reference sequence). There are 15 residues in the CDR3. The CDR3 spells CSARDPGRSSYEQYF. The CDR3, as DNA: TGCAGTGCTAGAGACCCCGGGCGGAGCTCCTACGAGCAGTACTTC.

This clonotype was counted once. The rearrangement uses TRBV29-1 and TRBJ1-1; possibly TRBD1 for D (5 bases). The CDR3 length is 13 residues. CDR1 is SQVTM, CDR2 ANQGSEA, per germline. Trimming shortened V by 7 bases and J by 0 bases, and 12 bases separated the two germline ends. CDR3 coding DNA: TGCAGCGGGTGTACAGGAATGAACACTGAAGCTTTCTTT. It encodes CSGCTGMNTEAFF.

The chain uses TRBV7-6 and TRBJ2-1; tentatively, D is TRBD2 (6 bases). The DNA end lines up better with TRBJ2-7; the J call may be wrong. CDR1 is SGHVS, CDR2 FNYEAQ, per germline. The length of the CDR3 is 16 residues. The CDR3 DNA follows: TGTGCCAGCAGCCGGCGTCCTCTGCGGAGGGACTACGAGCAGTACTTC. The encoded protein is CASSRRPLRRDYEQYF.

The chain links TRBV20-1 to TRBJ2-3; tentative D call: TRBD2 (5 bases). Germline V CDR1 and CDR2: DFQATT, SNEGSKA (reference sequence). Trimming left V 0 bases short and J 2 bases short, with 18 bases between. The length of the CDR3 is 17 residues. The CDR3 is CSARDRDSADPTDTQYF. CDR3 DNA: TGCAGTGCTAGAGATCGAGATAGCGCCGACCCCACAGATACGCAGTATTTT.

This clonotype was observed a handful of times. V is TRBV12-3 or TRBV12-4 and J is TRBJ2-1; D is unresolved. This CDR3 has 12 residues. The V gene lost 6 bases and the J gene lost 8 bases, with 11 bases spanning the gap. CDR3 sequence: CASRKKVDEQFF. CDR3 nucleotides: TGTGCCAGCAGAAAAAAAGTCGATGAGCAGTTCTTC.

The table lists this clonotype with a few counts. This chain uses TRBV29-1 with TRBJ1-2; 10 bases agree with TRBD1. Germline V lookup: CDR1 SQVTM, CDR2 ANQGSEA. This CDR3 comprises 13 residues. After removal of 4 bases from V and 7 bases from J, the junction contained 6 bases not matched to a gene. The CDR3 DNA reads TGCAGCGTTGGACAGGGGGCTTATGGTGGCTACACCTTC. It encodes CSVGQGAYGGYTF.

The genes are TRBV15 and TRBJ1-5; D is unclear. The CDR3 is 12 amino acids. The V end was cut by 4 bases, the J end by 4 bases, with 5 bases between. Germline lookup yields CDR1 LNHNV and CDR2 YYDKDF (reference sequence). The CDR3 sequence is CATSMFNQPQHF. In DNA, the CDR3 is TGTGCCACCAGCATGTTTAATCAGCCCCAGCATTTT.